Following are 32 T cell receptor beta chains from one sample sequenced in a study of blood T cell repertoires in COVID-19. Generated by immunoSEQ multiplex PCR, the TCRdb table keeps only in-frame clones and is missing some. The sample comprises about 190,000 clones, around 84% of which are singletons, and 14% rests with the top ten. The sequencing sample was made of peripheral blood. The receptors come from a man aged 25 to 40 with active or convalescent COVID-19.

V usage is TRBV9 and J usage is TRBJ2-3; the D gene is possibly TRBD2 (5 bases). The CDR3 runs 15 residues. Germline V gene sequence: CDR1 SGDLS, CDR2 YYNGEE. V shed 0 bases and J shed 5 bases, with 13 bases lying between them. The CDR3, as DNA: TGTGCCAGCAGCGTAGGCCTAGCTGGGGAAGATACGCAGTATTTT. Protein: CASSVGLAGEDTQYF.

The V gene is TRBV10-1, the J gene TRBJ1-1, with D hard to call. The length of the CDR3 is 13 residues. Trimming stripped 0 bases from V and 2 bases from J, with 4 bases between. Looked up from germline, CDR1 is WNHNN and CDR2 is SYGVQD (reference sequence). The CDR3 DNA follows: TGCGCCAGCAGTGAGTCGGGCAACACTGAAGCTTTCTTT. This sequence encodes CASSESGNTEAFF.

V and J are TRBV18 and TRBJ1-1; 9 nucleotides align to TRBD1. The CDR3 spans 15 residues. V was clipped by 3 bases and J by 4 bases; unmatched bases: 6. The V gene's germline CDR1 is KGHSH and CDR2 LQKENI. This chain's CDR3 is CASSPQEGQGTEAFF. The CDR3 coding sequence is TGTGCCAGCTCACCCCAGGAGGGACAGGGCACTGAAGCTTTCTTT.

This chain links TRBV5-4 with TRBJ2-5, with TRBD2 matching 7 bases. V shed 8 bases and J 0 bases; nucleotides not matched to a gene: 13. The germline CDR1 and CDR2 sequences are SGHNT and YYREEE (reference sequence). This CDR3 has 16 residues. The chain's CDR3 is CASGQSGLADQETQYF. CDR3 nucleotides: TGTGCCAGTGGTCAGAGCGGCCTAGCGGACCAAGAGACCCAGTACTTC. The variable domain in full, with the rest retrieved from reference TRBV5-4 and TRBJ2-5, is ETGVTQSPTHLIKTRGQQVTLRCSSQSGHNTVSWYQQALGQGPQFIFQYYREEENGRGNFPPRFSGLQFPNYSSELNVNALELDDSALYLCASGQSGLADQETQYFGPGTRLLVL.

The chain is built from TRBV29-1 and TRBJ1-2; D perhaps matches TRBD1 (5 bases). The CDR3 is 13 residues long. The V gene lost 7 bases and the J gene lost 2 bases, with 14 bases spanning the gap. Germline values: CDR1 SQVTM, CDR2 ANQGSEA. CDR3 bases: TGCAGCGCGATCCTGGACAAGAACTATGGCTACACCTTC. Its protein is CSAILDKNYGYTF. Full variable domain (rest looked up from reference TRBV29-1 and TRBJ1-2): SAVISQKPSRDICQRGTSLTIQCQVDSQVTMMFWYRQQPGQSLTLIATANQGSEATYESGFVIDKFPISRPNLTFSTLTVSNMSPEDSSIYLCSAILDKNYGYTFGSGTRLTVV.

This rearrangement joins TRBV19 to TRBJ2-3; tentative D call: TRBD1 (5 bases). The V gene lost 4 bases and the J gene lost 6 bases, with 11 bases spanning the gap. The length of the CDR3 is 13 residues. Germline CDR1 LNHDA, CDR2 SQIVND (reference sequence). The CDR3 here is CASSNQGSDTQYF. The CDR3 DNA reads TGTGCCAGTAGTAACCAGGGTTCCGATACGCAGTATTTT.

The chain has TRBV5-8 and TRBJ1-4; no clear D gene. V gave up 0 bases and J gave up 5 bases, with 14 bases separating them. Per germline, CDR1 SGHTS and CDR2 YDEGEE. The CDR3 spans 16 residues. The CDR3 DNA reads as TGTGCCAGCAGCTTGGGAACGGGGAGCCAGAATGAAAAACTGTTTTTT. It codes for CASSLGTGSQNEKLFF.

The table lists this clone with a few counts. The V call is TRBV3-1 (or the pseudogene TRBV3-2), the J call TRBJ1-6; D unresolved. V lost 0 bases to trimming and J lost 7 bases, with 13 bases between them. Looked up from germline, CDR1 is LGHDT and CDR2 is YNNKEL (reference sequence). The CDR3 consists of 16 residues. The CDR3, as DNA: TGTGCCAGCAGCCAAGATCTTGCACGAGCAAATTCACCCCTCCACTTT. This sequence encodes CASSQDLARANSPLHF.

As regards this clone: This same CDR3 is encoded by further DNA sequences in the sample. The J gene is TRBJ2-1, the V gene TRBV11-2; D not resolved. The germline CDR1 and CDR2 sequences are SGHAT and FQNNGV. Trimming left V 0 bases short and J 5 bases short, with 5 bases between. This CDR3 has 13 amino acids. The CDR3 DNA is TGTGCCAGCAGCTTAGACCCGGACAATGAGCAGTTCTTC. This codes for CASSLDPDNEQFF.

The V gene is TRBV3-1 (or the pseudogene TRBV3-2), the J gene TRBJ2-1, with TRBD2 matching 10 bases. CDR1 LGHDT and CDR2 YNNKEL come from the germline V gene (reference sequence). V lost 3 bases to trimming and J lost 3 bases; unmatched junction nucleotides: 5. The CDR3 runs to 16 residues. The CDR3 here is CASSQIGLADYNEQFF. The CDR3 nucleotides read TGTGCCAGCAGCCAGATAGGACTAGCGGACTACAATGAGCAGTTCTTC.

This sequence joins TRBV2 and TRBJ2-7; TRBD1 is a possible D gene (6 bases). Germline assignment: CDR1 SNHLY and CDR2 FYNNEI. Trimming left V 6 bases short and J 3 bases short, with 9 bases between. The CDR3 consists of 12 residues. CDR3 amino acids: CASSGTNYEQYV. CDR3 sequence (DNA): TGTGCCAGCAGCGGGACAAACTACGAGCAGTACGTC.

J is TRBJ2-7 and V is TRBV24-1; D may be TRBD2 (5 bases). The CDR3 is made up of 12 amino acids. Germline CDR1 KGHDR, CDR2 SFDVKD. Between the trimmed V and J ends, which lost 7 bases and 0 bases, there was a span of 6 bases. CDR3: CATRGSSYEQYF. The CDR3, as DNA: TGTGCCACCAGGGGGAGCTCCTACGAGCAGTACTTC.

The chain is built from TRBV7-9 and TRBJ1-1, with D tentatively TRBD1 (5 bases). The length of the CDR3 is 13 residues. Trimming pared 5 bases from V and 3 bases from J, leaving 10 bases between. Per germline, CDR1 SEHNR and CDR2 FQNEAQ (reference sequence). The CDR3 region has the DNA TGTGCCAGCAGCGGCGGGGGGGACACTGAAGCTTTCTTT. This encodes CASSGGGDTEAFF.

This clone was detected once. The chain employs TRBV6-5 and TRBJ2-1; 8 positions match TRBD2. After removal of 2 bases from V and 4 bases from J, the junction contained 7 bases not matched to a gene. The CDR3 length is 16 residues. The germline CDR1 and CDR2 sequences are MNHEY and SVGAGI. The CDR3 loop reads CASSYTPPGGYNEQFF. The DNA for the CDR3 is TGTGCCAGCAGTTACACCCCCCCGGGAGGGTACAATGAGCAGTTCTTC.

This chain links TRBV6-5 with TRBJ1-5; no definite D call. Germline lookup yields CDR1 MNHEY and CDR2 SVGAGI. The CDR3 sequence is 12 residues long. With 6 bases removed from V and 9 bases from J, the gap between germline ends came to 12 bases. The CDR3 loop is CASRGSSVPQHF. The CDR3, as DNA: TGTGCCAGCAGGGGCAGCTCAGTGCCCCAGCATTTT.

V usage is TRBV7-6 and J usage is TRBJ2-2; D perhaps matches TRBD1 (6 bases). The V and J ends lost 0 bases and 3 bases respectively, with 14 bases between them. Germline CDR1 reads SGHVS; CDR2 reads FNYEAQ. The CDR3 covers 17 residues. The CDR3 sequence: CASSLARQGIYTGELFF. The DNA for the CDR3 is TGTGCCAGCAGCTTAGCAAGGCAGGGGATATACACCGGGGAGCTGTTTTTT.

The chain joins TRBV11-3 to TRBJ1-2, with D unresolved. V lost 5 bases, J lost 2 bases, and 15 bases lay in between. The CDR3 runs to 15 residues. Per germline, CDR1 SGHNT and CDR2 YENEEA. The CDR3 sequence: CASSRREAENYGYTF. The CDR3 nucleotides are TGTGCCAGCAGCCGAAGGGAGGCTGAGAACTATGGCTACACCTTC.

V and J are TRBV7-9 and TRBJ2-1, with TRBD1 identical over 8 bases. The V gene end was trimmed by 5 bases and the J gene end by 5 bases; junction bases not matched to a gene: 5. CDR3 length: 14 residues. Germline CDR1 SEHNR, CDR2 FQNEAQ (reference sequence). CDR3 sequence: CASSGPTGDNEQFF. The CDR3 DNA sequence: TGTGCCAGCAGCGGACCGACAGGGGACAATGAGCAGTTCTTC.

The V call is TRBV7-2, the J call TRBJ2-1; 7 bases agree with TRBD2. J was trimmed by 3 bases and V by 1 base; bases with no gene match: 0. CDR1 is SGHTA and CDR2 is FQGNSA in the germline V gene. This CDR3 is built from 14 residues. CDR3 sequence: CASSLGGGYNEQFF. CDR3 bases: TGTGCCAGCAGCTTAGGCGGGGGCTACAATGAGCAGTTCTTC.

This clone showed up just a few times. CDR3 protein: CASRLQRAKEKLFF. CDR3 bases: TGTGCAAGTCGCTTACAGAGGGCTAAAGAAAAACTGTTTTTT. The chain has TRBV12-2 and TRBJ1-4. TRBV12-2 is given as a pseudogene. The CDR3 is made up of 14 amino acids.

The J gene is TRBJ1-2, the V gene TRBV6-6; D may be TRBD1 (5 bases). The CDR3 spans 13 residues. The V end was cut by 2 bases, the J end by 7 bases, with 11 bases between. The germline V gene encodes CDR1 MNHNY and CDR2 SVGAGI (reference sequence). The CDR3 DNA reads TGTGCCAGCAGTTACAGTCAGGGCGGTGGCTACACCTTC. Amino acids: CASSYSQGGGYTF.

This clone was seen only a few times. The rearrangement links TRBV6-5 to TRBJ2-1; 14 bases align to TRBD2. CDR3 length equals 15 residues. Germline CDR1 is MNHEY and CDR2 is SVGAGI. Trimming removed 4 bases from V and 6 bases from J; junction bases left unmatched: 2. In DNA, the CDR3 is TGTGCCAGCAGTTGGGGGACTAGCGGGAGCAATGAGCAGTTCTTC. Its protein is CASSWGTSGSNEQFF.

The rearrangement joins TRBV19 to TRBJ2-5; TRBD1 might be the D (7 bases). Germline CDR1 is LNHDA and CDR2 is SQIVND (reference sequence). The germline V and J ends were trimmed by 5 bases and 4 bases, with 14 bases remaining between them. The length of the CDR3 is 14 residues. The chain's CDR3 is CASSLSGGRETQYF. DNA for the CDR3: TGTGCCAGTAGTCTGTCAGGGGGGAGAGAGACCCAGTACTTC.

In this sample, this clone turned up a few times. The genes are TRBV4-3 and TRBJ2-1, with TRBD2 matching over 8 bases. Germline V gives CDR1 LGHNA, CDR2 YSLEER. The CDR3 is 16 amino acids. V was clipped by 0 bases and J by 4 bases; unmatched bases: 5. CDR3: CASSQDKSGSYNEQFF. In DNA, the CDR3 is TGCGCCAGCAGCCAAGATAAGAGCGGGAGTTACAATGAGCAGTTCTTC.

The chain joins TRBV30 to TRBJ2-7; D ambiguous. Germline CDR1 GTSNPN, CDR2 SVGIG (reference sequence). V shed 0 bases and J shed 1 base, with 16 bases lying between them. This CDR3 has 16 residues. CDR3 protein: CAWSVRLTLESYEQYF. The CDR3 DNA sequence: TGTGCCTGGAGTGTACGTTTGACGCTAGAGTCCTACGAGCAGTACTTC.

The chain recombines TRBV29-1 with TRBJ1-3; tentatively, D is TRBD1 (5 bases). Trimming removed 0 bases at V and 0 bases at J, with 9 bases between. The CDR3 is 15 residues long. Germline loops: CDR1 SQVTM, CDR2 ANQGSEA. The CDR3 sequence is CSVEDGGDSGNTIYF. The CDR3 nucleotides read TGCAGCGTTGAAGATGGAGGGGACTCTGGAAACACCATATATTTT.

This clone has at least ten counts. The J gene is TRBJ1-1, the V gene TRBV30; D remains unclear. The germline CDR1 and CDR2 sequences are GTSNPN and SVGIG (reference sequence). The V gene lost 0 bases and the J gene lost 3 bases, with 8 bases spanning the gap. The CDR3 has 13 amino acids. CDR3 sequence (DNA): TGTGCCTGGAGTGTACAAGCGGACACTGAAGCTTTCTTT. Encoded protein: CAWSVQADTEAFF. Drawing the rest from reference TRBV30 and TRBJ1-1, the complete variable domain is SQTIHQWPATLVQPVGSPLSLECTVEGTSNPNLYWYRQAAGRGLQLLFYSVGIGQISSEVPQNLSASRPQDRQFILSSKKLLLSDSGFYLCAWSVQADTEAFFGQGTRLTVV.

This clone was seen just once. The chain couples TRBV6-5 to TRBJ1-4; D gene ambiguous. The CDR3 loop spans 13 amino acids. The V gene lost 3 bases and the J gene lost 5 bases, with 7 bases spanning the gap. In germline, CDR1 is MNHEY, CDR2 SVGAGI. Written as DNA, the CDR3 is TGTGCCAGCAGTTATGGTCGGAATGAAAAACTGTTTTTT. Amino acid sequence: CASSYGRNEKLFF.

The rearrangement uses TRBV7-9 and TRBJ1-2; 9 bases agree with TRBD1. The CDR3 contains 13 residues. The V gene's germline CDR1 is SEHNR and CDR2 FQNEAQ (reference sequence). With V trimmed by 5 bases and J by 8 bases, 6 bases remained unmatched. The CDR3 region has the DNA TGTGCCAGCAGCCGAGGACAGGGGAGCGGCTACACCTTC. Translating gives CASSRGQGSGYTF.

In nucleotides, the CDR3 is TGTGCCTCATGGACGGGAGCTGACGAGCAGTACTTC. The encoded protein is CASWTGADEQYF. V and J are TRBV6-5 and TRBJ2-7; maybe TRBD2 (6 bases). The CDR3 is made up of 12 amino acids. Germline loops: CDR1 MNHEY, CDR2 SVGAGI. V lost 11 bases and J 5 bases, leaving 16 bases between the germline ends.

The genes are TRBV5-5 and TRBJ1-5; the D gene is possibly TRBD1 (6 bases). CDR3 length: 15 residues. V lost 2 bases and J lost 1, with 10 bases in between. The germline gives CDR1 SGHKS, CDR2 YYEKEE (reference sequence). The CDR3 sequence is CASSFLQGSNQPQHF. Written as DNA, the CDR3 is TGTGCCAGCAGCTTTCTCCAGGGGAGCAATCAGCCCCAGCATTTT.

The chain employs TRBV19 and TRBJ2-2; 10 bases are a match to TRBD1. V gave up 7 bases and J gave up 3 bases; unmatched junction bases: 5. CDR1 and CDR2 from the germline V gene are LNHDA and SQIVND (reference sequence). The CDR3 contains 15 residues. The CDR3 region is CASIQTGGYTGELFF. The CDR3 region has the DNA TGTGCCAGTATCCAGACAGGGGGCTACACCGGGGAGCTGTTTTTT. The whole variable domain, filled in from reference TRBV19 and TRBJ2-2, reads DGGITQSPKYLFRKEGQNVTLSCEQNLNHDAMYWYRQDPGQGLRLIYYSQIVNDFQKGDIAEGYSVSREKKESFPLTVTSAQKNPTAFYLCASIQTGGYTGELFFGEGSRLTVL.